This is a list of T cell receptor beta chains from one sample in a study of T cell responses to AZD1222 COVID-19 vaccine. Here immunoSEQ multiplex PCR was the method, and the copy in TCRdb shows in-frame clones only, minus some. The sample shows about 80,000 clones, approximately 85% of them seen only once. Sequences were derived from peripheral blood, sampled 28 days after the second AZD1222 dose. The receptors shown here come from an adult who received the AZD1222 COVID-19 vaccine. CDR3s include the opening cysteine and the closing phenylalanine or tryptophan. Each record gives: J gene, V gene, CDR3 protein.

J: TRBJ2-2; V: TRBV9; CDR3: CASSPRSVQGTGELFF
J: TRBJ2-5; V: TRBV27; CDR3: CASSWKQGGETQYF
J: TRBJ1-3; V: TRBV10-3; CDR3: CAISQGQGYSGNTIYF
J: TRBJ1-6; V: TRBV25-1; CDR3: CASSQGAGSPLHF
J: TRBJ1-1; V: TRBV6-6; CDR3: CASSYGRTGSDTEAFF
J: TRBJ2-6; V: TRBV6-5; CDR3: CASNRSGANVLTF
J: TRBJ2-1; V: TRBV2; CDR3: CATTNNEQFF
J: TRBJ1-5; V: TRBV7-2; CDR3: CASSTSGGSNQPQHF
J: TRBJ2-3; V: TRBV13; CDR3: CASSLKATTDTQYF
J: TRBJ2-3; V: TRBV11-2; CDR3: CASSLRGPPAYTQYF
J: TRBJ1-1; V: TRBV3-1/TRBV3-2; CDR3: CASLLQGTNTEAFF
J: TRBJ2-7; V: TRBV28; CDR3: CASSRLLSYEQYF
J: TRBJ2-5; V: TRBV19; CDR3: CASNPTALGASGAPQETQYF
J: TRBJ2-2; V: TRBV5-5; CDR3: CASSSSTGAGTGELFF
J: TRBJ2-5; V: TRBV4-2; CDR3: CASSQDQGDRVRETQYF
J: TRBJ2-1; V: TRBV29-1; CDR3: CSVDGQDYNEQFF
J: TRBJ1-5; V: TRBV28; CDR3: CASALDQGNQPQHF
J: TRBJ2-7; V: TRBV6-6; CDR3: CASSYSIPGVGEQYF
J: TRBJ2-2; V: TRBV7-6; CDR3: CASSLALAGNTGELFF
J: TRBJ2-3; V: TRBV15; CDR3: CATSRDWGDLRDTQYF
J: TRBJ1-2; V: TRBV19; CDR3: CASANGWGVNSGYTF
J: TRBJ1-2; V: TRBV7-3; CDR3: CASSPSGAGYGYTF
J: TRBJ2-7; V: TRBV7-2; CDR3: CASSSGSAGSDEQYF
J: TRBJ2-3; V: TRBV7-3; CDR3: CASSSGTQPDTQYF
J: TRBJ1-2; V: TRBV29-1; CDR3: CSVDTREDYGYTF
J: TRBJ2-1; V: TRBV4-3; CDR3: CASSFDRVNEQFF
J: TRBJ2-6; V: TRBV6-1; CDR3: CASSAFRGAGANVLTF
J: TRBJ1-2; V: TRBV5-5; CDR3: CASWATYYGYTF
J: TRBJ2-3; V: TRBV24-1; CDR3: CATSDYSGSTDTQYF
J: TRBJ1-2; V: TRBV20-1; CDR3: CSASVTGGNYGYTF
J: TRBJ1-1; V: TRBV9; CDR3: CASSPRGQGGDSRTEAFF
J: TRBJ1-1; V: TRBV27; CDR3: CASSLQGRTTEAFF
J: TRBJ2-5; V: TRBV10-1; CDR3: CASSESDLRETQYF
J: TRBJ2-7; V: TRBV9; CDR3: CASSVGSLGTSGDHSSYEQYF
J: TRBJ1-5; V: TRBV18; CDR3: CASSLRHDRGGQPQHF
J: TRBJ2-7; V: TRBV15; CDR3: CATSQGLAVYEQYF
J: TRBJ1-4; V: TRBV7-2; CDR3: CASSWDRTSPGKLFF
J: TRBJ2-7; V: TRBV28; CDR3: CASSLGTSGSSSYEQYF
J: TRBJ1-2; V: TRBV5-1; CDR3: CASSFSGDYGYTF
J: TRBJ2-1; V: TRBV15; CDR3: CATSFRGDEQFF
J: TRBJ2-1; V: TRBV29-1; CDR3: CSVAASGRAIGGNEQFF
J: TRBJ1-3; V: TRBV30; CDR3: CAWSAAQGHGNTIYF
J: TRBJ1-4; V: TRBV11-2; CDR3: CASSLRGTPATNEKLFF
J: TRBJ1-1; V: TRBV18; CDR3: CASSPPAGLNTEAFF
J: TRBJ2-1; V: TRBV7-9; CDR3: CASSWGDRVSNEQFF
J: TRBJ1-1; V: TRBV6-5; CDR3: CASYGVVNTEAFF
J: TRBJ1-4; V: TRBV6-5; CDR3: CASSYTTGVGEKLFF
J: TRBJ2-7; V: TRBV9; CDR3: CASSPSGTGPAYEQYF
J: TRBJ2-2; V: TRBV5-1; CDR3: CASRRILAGGPRGTGELFF
J: TRBJ2-1; V: TRBV4-2; CDR3: CASSQGSSVGEQFF
J: TRBJ1-2; V: TRBV6-1; CDR3: CASSEVLAPGVWYGYTF
J: TRBJ1-4; V: TRBV2; CDR3: CARGQGNEKLFF
J: TRBJ2-7; V: TRBV29-1; CDR3: CSVEIGRYEQYF
J: TRBJ2-1; V: TRBV6-5; CDR3: CASSYVLAGEYEQFF
J: TRBJ1-1; V: TRBV30; CDR3: CAWDREGPEAFF
J: TRBJ1-1; V: TRBV28; CDR3: CASSLSVRRAFF